This entry lists 27 T cell receptor beta chains sequenced from one sample in a study of blood T cell repertoires in COVID-19 (dated by TCRdb to about 2020). Preparation of the library involved the immunoSEQ multiplex PCR assay. TCRdb took over this immuneACCESS table, retaining in-frame rearrangements with V and J assigned. Such tables are incomplete; in checked studies, under half of the missing clones stem from an unresolved V gene, and the remainder is unexplained. The sample table records fewer than 40,000 clones; 70% to 90% of these occur just once. The ten biggest clones cover roughly 32% of the sample. What was sequenced was peripheral blood. These receptors were obtained from a man between 65 and 80 years old with active COVID-19.

V and J are TRBV7-9 and TRBJ1-2; maybe TRBD1 (5 bases). CDR1 and CDR2 from the germline V gene are SEHNR and FQNEAQ (reference sequence). Trimming stripped 5 bases from V and 7 bases from J, with 11 bases between. The CDR3 consists of 12 residues. The CDR3 DNA is TGTGCCAGCAGCCTGGGGCAGGGTGGCTACACCTTC. Its protein product is CASSLGQGGYTF.

The chain uses TRBV24-1 and TRBJ2-1; 11 bases agree with TRBD2. V gave up 1 base and J gave up 6 bases; unmatched junction bases: 4. The CDR3 contains 16 residues. The germline CDR1 and CDR2 sequences are KGHDR and SFDVKD. The CDR3 DNA follows: TGTGCCACCAGTGATTTAAGTCTAGCGGGGGGCAATGAGCAGTTCTTC. Its translation is CATSDLSLAGGNEQFF.

The CDR3 DNA follows: TGCGCCAGCAGCCAAGATCCAGGGGGCTACGAGCAGTACTTC. It translates to CASSQDPGGYEQYF. The rearrangement uses TRBV4-3 and TRBJ2-7, with TRBD1 matching over 7 bases. V lost 0 bases to trimming and J lost 3 bases; unmatched junction nucleotides: 2. Germline V gene lookup returns CDR1 LGHNA and CDR2 YSLEER. This CDR3 contains 14 residues.

By frequency in the sample, this clone is medium-sized. V and J are TRBV7-9 and TRBJ1-1; possibly TRBD1 for D (5 bases). Germline V lookup: CDR1 SEHNR, CDR2 FQNEAQ (reference sequence). The CDR3 is 14 amino acids. V dropped 2 bases and J dropped 4 bases, with 11 bases sitting between them. The CDR3 region is CASSLLGVRTEAFF. The CDR3 DNA reads as TGTGCCAGCAGCTTATTAGGGGTCCGCACTGAAGCTTTCTTT. The whole variable domain, remainder taken from reference TRBV7-9 and TRBJ1-1, is DTGVSQNPRHKITKRGQNVTFRCDPISEHNRLYWYRQTLGQGPEFLTYFQNEAQLEKSRLLSDRFSAERPKGSFSTLEIQRTEQGDSAMYLCASSLLGVRTEAFFGQGTRLTVV.

V and J are TRBV27 and TRBJ2-7; TRBD1 agrees at 8 bases. Unmatched junction bases numbered 7, after V lost 6 bases and J lost 6 bases. Germline V gene sequence: CDR1 MNHEY, CDR2 SMNVEV (reference sequence). CDR3 length: 13 residues. The CDR3 coding sequence is TGTGCCAGCAGCCGAGGGACAGGTAGCGAGCAGTACTTC. It translates to CASSRGTGSEQYF.

The chain employs TRBV9 and TRBJ1-4; D gene unclear. V was shortened by 0 bases and J by 8 bases, with 14 bases between the two germline ends. Germline CDR1 SGDLS, CDR2 YYNGEE. The CDR3 has 15 amino acids. CDR3 in amino acids: CASSVGVARGEKLFF. The CDR3 coding sequence is TGTGCCAGCAGCGTAGGGGTAGCGCGAGGGGAAAAACTGTTTTTT. The full variable domain, with the rest looked up from reference TRBV9 and TRBJ1-4, is DSGVTQTPKHLITATGQRVTLRCSPRSGDLSVYWYQQSLDQGLQFLIQYYNGEERAKGNILERFSAQQFPDLHSELNLSSLELGDSALYFCASSVGVARGEKLFFGSGTQLSVL.

V is TRBV19 and J is TRBJ2-3; 12 nucleotides align to TRBD1. The CDR3 length is 14 residues. Germline lookup yields CDR1 LNHDA and CDR2 SQIVND (reference sequence). The ends lost 10 bases at V and 5 bases at J; junction bases unmatched: 7. The CDR3 bases are TGTGCCACGCGGGACAGGGGGCGGTTAGATACGCAGTATTTT. Amino acids: CATRDRGRLDTQYF.

The J gene is TRBJ2-7, the V gene TRBV5-1; perhaps TRBD1 as D (5 bases). V gave up 2 bases and J gave up 4 bases, with 31 bases separating them. CDR3 length equals 20 residues. Germline CDR1 reads SGHRS; CDR2 reads YFSETQ. The CDR3 nucleotides read TGCGCCAGCAGCTTAGCCCCGCCGAGACAGCTCATGGAGACCCTGTACGAGCAGTACTTC. Translating it yields CASSLAPPRQLMETLYEQYF.

V and J are TRBV13 and TRBJ1-2; D is undetermined. The CDR3 is 12 residues long. V dropped 5 bases and J dropped 4 bases, with 8 bases sitting between them. Germline loops: CDR1 PRHDT, CDR2 FYEKMQ (reference sequence). CDR3: CASSRGTYGYTF. Here the CDR3 DNA reads TGTGCCAGCAGCCGTGGCACCTATGGCTACACCTTC.

This clone was seen just once. The V gene is TRBV12-3 or TRBV12-4, the J gene TRBJ1-3, with D tentatively TRBD1 (6 bases). The CDR3 totals 13 residues. V was pared by 3 bases and J by 7 bases, with 10 bases between. The CDR3 loop is CASSFSGANTIYF. CDR3 DNA sequence: TGTGCCAGCAGTTTTTCAGGGGCGAACACCATATATTTT.

CDR3 residues: CASSARDRPSTDTQYF. As DNA, the CDR3 is TGTGCCAGCAGTGCCCGGGACAGGCCTTCCACAGATACGCAGTATTTT. This chain uses TRBV6-1 with TRBJ2-3, with 8 nucleotides matching TRBD1. This CDR3 spans 16 amino acids. Germline CDR1 reads MNHNS; CDR2 reads SASEGT. The J segment lost 2 bases and the V segment lost 4 bases, leaving 8 bases of the junction unmatched.

This clone has just one count. This chain joins TRBV6-2 or TRBV6-3 and TRBJ1-1; D is possibly TRBD1 (5 bases). V was pared by 5 bases and J by 1 base, with 14 bases between. The CDR3 totals 15 residues. CDR1 MNHEY and CDR2 SVGEGT come from the germline V gene. CDR3 sequence reads: CASSPWGGTNTEAFF. The CDR3 nucleotides are TGTGCCAGCAGTCCCTGGGGGGGAACGAACACTGAAGCTTTCTTT.

The chain is built from TRBV7-2 and TRBJ1-4, with 7 bases fitting TRBD1. The CDR3 runs to 14 residues. Trimming cost V 0 bases and J 8 bases; bases outside gene matches: 3. Per the germline V gene, CDR1 is SGHTA and CDR2 is FQGNSA. DNA for the CDR3: TGTGCCAGCAGCTTAGCGGGCAGGGGGGAAAAACTGTTTTTT. It codes for CASSLAGRGEKLFF.

V is TRBV28 and J is TRBJ2-7; TRBD1 matches 9 bases. The CDR3 has 15 residues. In germline, CDR1 is MDHEN, CDR2 SYDVKM. V gave up 6 bases and J gave up 0 bases; unmatched junction bases: 6. The CDR3 region has the DNA TGTGCCAGCAGCTTACCGGGACAGGGCTCCTACGAGCAGTACTTC. This sequence encodes CASSLPGQGSYEQYF.

This clone occurred a few times. The CDR3 spells CASSGQGAGEYEQYF. The CDR3 coding sequence is TGTGCCAGCAGCGGCCAGGGAGCGGGAGAATACGAGCAGTACTTC. The chain uses TRBV6-6 and TRBJ2-7, with 8 positions matching TRBD2. Trimming took 6 bases from V and 4 from J; bases not matched to a gene: 11. The germline gives CDR1 MNHNY, CDR2 SVGAGI (reference sequence). The CDR3 length is 15 residues.

The rearrangement joins TRBV7-8 to TRBJ1-5, with 11 bases matching TRBD1. This CDR3 has 15 amino acids. Germline V gives CDR1 SGHVS, CDR2 FQNEAQ. The ends lost 4 bases at V and 6 bases at J; junction bases unmatched: 5. DNA for the CDR3: TGTGCCAGCAGCTCCGGGACAGGGGGTGGTCAGCCCCAGCATTTT. It translates to CASSSGTGGGQPQHF.

The chain recombines TRBV27 with TRBJ2-3, with 8 positions matching TRBD2. J gave up 4 bases and V 4 bases, and 10 bases lay outside the gene matches. Germline V gene data show CDR1 as MNHEY and CDR2 as SMNVEV (reference sequence). CDR3 length: 16 amino acids. The CDR3 sequence is CASSSPGGSNADTQYF. The CDR3 nucleotides read TGTGCCAGCAGTTCGCCGGGGGGGTCCAACGCAGATACGCAGTATTTT.

V gene TRBV4-3 combines with J gene TRBJ2-1, with 15 bases identical to TRBD2. V shed 4 bases, J shed 5 bases, and the junction held 6 bases outside the gene matches. CDR1 and CDR2 from the germline V gene are LGHNA and YSLEER. There are 17 residues in the CDR3. CDR3 DNA sequence: TGCGCCAGCAGCCGAGGGACTAGCGGGGGGTGGAACAATGAGCAGTTCTTC. As protein: CASSRGTSGGWNNEQFF.

This rearrangement joins TRBV27 to TRBJ2-6, with 12 bases fitting TRBD1. CDR1 is MNHEY, CDR2 SMNVEV, per germline (reference sequence). The CDR3 is 17 amino acids. V dropped 6 bases and J dropped 3; count of bases not matched to a gene: 6. CDR3 sequence reads: CASRPGQGAGGANVLTF. The CDR3 DNA follows: TGTGCCAGCAGACCGGGACAGGGGGCGGGTGGGGCCAACGTCCTGACTTTC.

J is TRBJ1-5 and V is TRBV24-1; D is unclear. This CDR3 contains 14 residues. V shed 5 bases and J shed 0 bases, with 7 bases lying between them. CDR1 and CDR2 from the germline V gene are KGHDR and SFDVKD. The CDR3 is CATSVPNSNQPQHF. In nucleotides, the CDR3 is TGTGCCACCAGTGTTCCCAATAGCAATCAGCCCCAGCATTTT.

This chain links TRBV30 with TRBJ1-6, with a tentative D call TRBD1 (6 bases). Trimming took off 3 bases at V and 6 bases at J, with 21 bases between the two ends. Looked up from germline, CDR1 is GTSNPN and CDR2 is SVGIG (reference sequence). This CDR3 spans 17 amino acids. CDR3 sequence reads: CAWSLQGQMRTNSPLHF. Written as DNA, the CDR3 is TGTGCCTGGAGCCTCCAGGGACAAATGCGGACTAATTCACCCCTCCACTTT.

V gene TRBV11-2 combines with J gene TRBJ2-1, with 11 bases fitting TRBD2. Germline values: CDR1 SGHAT, CDR2 FQNNGV. The ends lost 5 bases at V and 13 bases at J; junction bases unmatched: 10. This CDR3 has 14 residues. The CDR3 reads CASSVMTSGVYQFF. The DNA of the CDR3 is TGTGCCAGCAGCGTCATGACTAGCGGGGTTTACCAGTTCTTC. Based on the CDR3 plus reference TRBV11-2 and TRBJ2-1, the full variable domain is EAGVAQSPRYKIIEKRQSVAFWCNPISGHATLYWYQQILGQGPKLLIQFQNNGVVDDSQLPKDRFSAERLKGVDSTLKIQPAKLEDSAVYLCASSVMTSGVYQFFGPGTRLTVL.

This chain connects TRBV7-1 to TRBJ1-5; D possibly corresponds to TRBD1 (5 bases). TRBV7-1 is designated an ORF whose function remains uncertain. The CDR3 sequence is 24 residues long. V was cut by 3 bases and J by 0 bases, with 36 bases left in between. The CDR3 loop reads CASSSPSGTQVRPAILHSNQPQHF. As DNA, the CDR3 is TGTGCCAGCAGCTCCCCCTCGGGGACTCAGGTGCGACCGGCGATCCTACATAGCAATCAGCCCCAGCATTTT.

The J gene is TRBJ2-1, the V gene TRBV4-1; 10 nucleotides agree with TRBD2. The junction had 6 bases not matched to a gene; V was cut back by 0 bases and J by 7 bases. CDR3 length: 16 residues. Germline V CDR1 and CDR2: MGHRA, YSYEKL. The CDR3: CASSQEGAGGDNEQFF. The CDR3, as DNA: TGCGCCAGCAGCCAAGAAGGAGCGGGAGGGGATAATGAGCAGTTCTTC.

The CDR3 loop is CASRPFLRKSTDTQYF. CDR3 in DNA: TGTGCCAGCAGACCATTCCTCAGGAAGTCCACAGATACGCAGTATTTT. The genes are TRBV11-2 and TRBJ2-3; D is uncertain. Trimming removed 6 bases at V and 2 bases at J, with 18 bases between. Germline V gene data show CDR1 as SGHAT and CDR2 as FQNNGV. The CDR3 covers 16 residues.

The rearrangement links TRBV9 to TRBJ2-2; D remains ambiguous. V lost 2 bases and J lost 8, with 10 bases in between. The CDR3 is 13 residues long. The V gene's germline CDR1 is SGDLS and CDR2 YYNGEE. CDR3 in amino acids: CASSVTGRGELFF. CDR3 DNA: TGTGCCAGCAGCGTCACGGGTCGAGGGGAGCTGTTTTTT.

This chain uses TRBV3-1 (or the pseudogene TRBV3-2) with TRBJ1-5; D is perhaps TRBD1 (5 bases). The V and J ends lost 4 bases and 7 bases respectively, with 20 bases between them. The CDR3 has 16 amino acids. Germline CDR1 is LGHDT and CDR2 is YNNKEL (reference sequence). CDR3 nucleotides: TGTGCCAGCAGCCTCCCTAGGGACTTGACCGGCCAGCCCCAGCATTTT. Amino acids: CASSLPRDLTGQPQHF.